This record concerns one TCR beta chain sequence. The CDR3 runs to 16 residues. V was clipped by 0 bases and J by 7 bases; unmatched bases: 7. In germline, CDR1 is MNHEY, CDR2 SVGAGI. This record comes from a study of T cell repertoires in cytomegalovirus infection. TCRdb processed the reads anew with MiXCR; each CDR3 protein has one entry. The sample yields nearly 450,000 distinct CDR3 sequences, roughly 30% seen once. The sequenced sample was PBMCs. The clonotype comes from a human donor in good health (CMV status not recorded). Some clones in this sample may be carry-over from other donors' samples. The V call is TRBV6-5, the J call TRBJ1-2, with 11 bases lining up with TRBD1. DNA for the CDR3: TGTGCCAGCAGTTACTCCCGGACAGGGGGCGCGGGTGGCTACACCTTC. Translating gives CASSYSRTGGAGGYTF.